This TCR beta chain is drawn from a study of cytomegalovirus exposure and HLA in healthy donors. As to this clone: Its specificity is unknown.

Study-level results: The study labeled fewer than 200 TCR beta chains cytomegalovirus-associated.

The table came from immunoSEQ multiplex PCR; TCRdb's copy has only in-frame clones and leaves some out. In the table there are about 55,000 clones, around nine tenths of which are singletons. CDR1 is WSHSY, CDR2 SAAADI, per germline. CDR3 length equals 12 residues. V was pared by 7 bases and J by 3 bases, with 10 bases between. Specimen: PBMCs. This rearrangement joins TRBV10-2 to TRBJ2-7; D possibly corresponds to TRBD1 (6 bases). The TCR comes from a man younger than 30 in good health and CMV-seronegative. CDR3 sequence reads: CASTVDSYEQYF. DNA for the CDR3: TGCGCCAGCACTGTGGACAGCTACGAGCAGTACTTC.